This section outlines one TCR beta chain sequence together with its context. Its antigen has not been determined. Per-base qualities were not stored, and no clone one base away is much larger. This entry comes from a study of blood T cell repertoires in COVID-19 (dated by TCRdb to about 2020). In terms of the full investigation: Collaborator samples came from the United States, Italy and Spain and covered acute and convalescent phases of COVID-19. Samples were obtained from the ongoing ImmuneRACE study (first 160 participants) and from approximately 1,200 subjects provided by 6 global collaborators. Deeply sampled blood TCRbeta repertoires from subjects exposed to, actively infected with, or recovered from COVID-19 were included in the dataset. A de-identified subject ID, COVID-19 status, age in years and sex were almost always included in the sample metadata. Where available, HLA class I and class II types were obtained from metadata supplied by the sample provider rather than from assay-based typing. The material from the prospective study consisted of cDNA or gDNA derived from T cells, B-cell-depleted T cells, or PBMCs. The repertoires were made available in a free public database intended to serve as a resource for research on the immune response to SARS-CoV-2. On the study overall, not on this receptor specifically: The quantity of clinical and demographic metadata differed by source and by participant and was supplied without curation.

TCRbeta CDR3 regions were amplified from genomic DNA by means of the immunoSEQ Assay, a bias-controlled multiplex PCR. From the authors' description of their analysis: The number of nucleated cells in each sample was estimated from the amplification of reference gene primers within the assay. To quantify the absolute abundance of each unique TCRbeta CDR3 rearrangement, sequence reads were collapsed and filtered. For each sample, productive Simpson clonality was calculated by taking the square root of Simpson's diversity index across productive rearrangements. The immuneACCESS repertoire file appears here via TCRdb, limited to in-frame rearrangements. These files lack a portion of the clones; in checked studies, under half of the deficit traces to unresolved V genes, and the cause of the others is not known. V, J and clone size were drawn from that table, and D and trimming were deduced from the DNA. The sample table records 200,000 to 250,000 clones; approximately 84% of these occur just once. The biggest ten clones account for around 1.8% of the sample.

The CDR3 goes from the cysteine to the phenylalanine over 16 residues. Only the CDR3 region is kept as DNA, spanning 48 bases read in frame from base 1. Relative to germline, V is missing 5 bases and J is missing 6 bases, with 13 bases of the junction outside any gene match. The germline V gene encodes CDR1 MNHEY and CDR2 SMNVEV (reference sequence). The collaborating institutions used their own protocols to collect whole blood in K2EDTA tubes. Collaborator samples were shipped for TCRbeta analysis as frozen whole blood, isolated PBMCs, or DNA extracted from either sample type. Input material: peripheral blood. The clonotype was recovered from a woman over 75 with acute or convalescent COVID-19. The chain joins TRBV27 to TRBJ1-5; 7 bases in the junction line up with TRBD1. The CDR3 amino acid sequence is: CASSPRQGLEGQPQHF. At the DNA level, the sequence is TGTGCCAGCAGTCCGCGACAGGGTTTGGAGGGTCAGCCCCAGCATTTT.